This T cell receptor (beta chain) was captured in a study of blood T cell repertoires in COVID-19. Across the whole study: COVID-19 samples, acute and convalescent, were from the United States, Italy and Spain. T cells, B-cell-depleted T cells, or PBMCs supplied cDNA or gDNA.

Sequencing was performed with immunoSEQ multiplex PCR; in TCRdb, only in-frame clones are kept and a portion is missing. The data contain some 110,000 clones, roughly 80% of them singletons. V lost 5 bases, J lost 0 bases, and 6 bases lay in between. CDR3 length: 14 amino acids. In germline, CDR1 is SGHRS, CDR2 YFSETQ. V usage is TRBV5-1 and J usage is TRBJ2-6; possibly TRBD2 for D (5 bases). This clonotype was sampled from a man in his sixties or seventies with acute or convalescent COVID-19. Sample: peripheral blood. Here the CDR3 reads CASRDSSGANVLTF. CDR3 in DNA: TGCGCCAGCAGGGACTCCTCTGGGGCCAACGTCCTGACTTTC.